The entry that follows covers one TCR beta chain sequence. The antigen remains undetermined. The method was immunoSEQ multiplex PCR; TCRdb's version includes in-frame clones alone and lacks a portion of them. The data show roughly 100,000 clones, around 90% seen once. The record originates from a study of T cell responses to AZD1222 COVID-19 vaccine. Study-wide results and caveats: Donors, mostly white British, included more females; clonal diversity was possibly underestimated. Baseline serology detected seropositivity in only 5 or 6 AZD1222 recipients. Spike-specific TCR repertoires showed rising breadth and depth after two AZD1222 doses. After the peak T cell response, and only then, were repertoires sampled.

The CDR3 is made up of 15 amino acids. CDR1 is SNHLY and CDR2 is FYNNEI in the germline V gene. Trimming cost V 3 bases and J 0 bases, with 9 bases left between them. V and J are TRBV2 and TRBJ1-3, with unresolved D. The source is an adult who received the AZD1222 COVID-19 vaccine. This sample comprised peripheral blood, obtained 28 days after the second AZD1222 dose. The CDR3 bases are TGTGCCAGCAGTGATTTCGGGAGCTCTGGAAACACCATATATTTT. Residues: CASSDFGSSGNTIYF.